The next 2 T cell receptor beta chains were all read from a single sample in a study of T-cell reconstitution after alpha-beta-depleted transplantation in children. The library targeted TCRbeta and was prepared with unique molecular identifiers. TCRdb used MiXCR to reprocess the PCR reads, holding one entry per CDR3 protein. The repertoire includes around 300,000 distinct CDR3 sequences, roughly 10% of them detected once, and roughly a quarter sits in the top ten. The sample in question was peripheral blood, obtained 180 days after TCRalphabeta/CD19-depleted stem cell transplant. These receptors originate from a male patient aged 2-10 years who had a stem cell transplant for chronic granulomatous disease, so the T cells may come from the graft donor.

This clonotype has a count of ten or more. CDR3 DNA sequence: TGCAGTGCTAGGCCTACAGGGTCCTCGGGAAACACCATATATTTT. Its translation: CSARPTGSSGNTIYF. V gene TRBV20-1 combines with J gene TRBJ1-3, with a possible D match to TRBD1 (6 bases). V was cut by 3 bases and J by 4 bases, with 16 bases left in between. The germline gives CDR1 DFQATT, CDR2 SNEGSKA (reference sequence). CDR3 size: 15 residues.

This clonotype occurred a few times. The chain combines TRBV12-3 or TRBV12-4 with TRBJ2-1; TRBD2 is a possible D gene (6 bases). The V end was cut by 1 base, the J end by 2 bases, with 6 bases between. This CDR3 has 14 amino acids. This chain's CDR3 is CASSLVAAYNEQFF. As DNA, the CDR3 is TGTGCCAGCAGTTTAGTAGCGGCCTACAATGAGCAGTTCTTC.